This T cell receptor beta chain is drawn from a study of cytomegalovirus exposure and HLA in healthy donors. As concerns this clone: Its antigen is not known.

It was with 60 Vbeta and 13 Jbeta primers that the PCR ran. TCRdb keeps only in-frame clones here, not all; method: immunoSEQ multiplex PCR. The sample yields nearly 110,000 clones, over 75% seen once. Study-level points and caveats: Common viral pathogens (according to a later analysis) appeared linked to several of the most significant clusters. 164 TCR beta chains were listed as cytomegalovirus-associated.

The CDR3 extends over 15 amino acids. Trimming removed 6 bases from V and 7 bases from J, with 21 bases in between. Germline V gives CDR1 SGHTA, CDR2 FQGNSA. The TCR comes from a man between 60 and 70 years old in good health and CMV-seronegative. V gene TRBV7-2 combines with J gene TRBJ1-1, with D possibly being TRBD1 (6 bases). Material for sequencing was PBMCs. CDR3 sequence: CASSNSGEPRLEAFF. CDR3 bases: TGTGCCAGCAGTAACTCAGGGGAGCCGCGACTTGAAGCTTTCTTT.